The present T cell receptor (beta chain) was sequenced within a study of shared clonotypes between healthy human individuals. The table came from immunoSEQ multiplex PCR; TCRdb's copy has only in-frame clones and leaves some out. This sample yields over 2 million clones, of which 85% to 95% are seen a single time; 0.1% to 0.15% belongs to the top ten. Germline V gene data show CDR1 as MNHNS and CDR2 as SASEGT. This CDR3 has 11 residues. V dropped 6 bases and J dropped 4 bases, with 6 bases sitting between them. This chain joins TRBV6-1 and TRBJ1-1, with D perhaps matching TRBD1 (6 bases). Sequenced material: naive CD4+ T cells sorted from blood. The subset here: CD45RA+ positively selected. This clonotype was obtained from a man aged 18 to 29 in good health. The CDR3 loop is CASRGGTEAFF. In DNA, the CDR3 is TGTGCCAGCAGAGGGGGCACTGAAGCTTTCTTT.